This T cell receptor (beta chain) was recorded in a study of blood T cell repertoires in COVID-19. Study at large: There were acute and convalescent COVID-19 samples, and they came from the United States, Italy and Spain. T cells, B-cell-depleted T cells, or PBMCs supplied cDNA or gDNA.

The CDR3 has 18 residues. Germline trimming cut 1 base from V and 1 base from J; bases unmatched to any gene: 11. CDR1 SGHNT and CDR2 YYREEE come from the germline V gene (reference sequence). Per the original data handling: By means of reference gene primer amplification, nucleated cell counts were estimated. TCRdb's table, derived via immunoSEQ multiplex PCR, lists solely in-frame clones and lacks some. V, J and clone size are taken as reported in that table, and D and trimming were inferred from the DNA itself. The table lists some 78,000 clones, around 88% of them singletons. V is TRBV5-4 and J is TRBJ2-3, with TRBD2 matching 8 bases. This sequence originates from a woman aged 80 or over with active or convalescent COVID-19. Material: peripheral blood. DNA for the CDR3: TGTGCCAGCAGCTTGAGGGATATCGGGGGGGCCCGCACAGATACGCAGTATTTT. Its translation is CASSLRDIGGARTDTQYF.